A selection of T cell receptor beta chains follows, all from one sample in a study of CXCR3-negative and CXCR3-positive naive CD8 T cells. TCRdb reprocessed the 5' RACE reads and reports one entry per CDR3 protein, with no DNA. Recorded for this sample: 70,000 to 95,000 distinct CDR3 sequences. Specimen: naive CXCR3- CD8+ T cells from blood. These receptors originate from a human donor in good health. Some clones in this sample may be carry-over from other donors' samples. CDR3s include the opening cysteine and the closing phenylalanine or tryptophan.

TRBJ2-3 TRBV29-1 CSGDPTGDTQYF
TRBJ2-7 TRBV20-1 CSARQGGPYEQYF
TRBJ2-5 TRBV7-9 CASSPSGGETQYF
TRBJ2-7 TRBV14 CASSRNRDVLYEQYF
TRBJ2-7 TRBV6-5 CASSYFPPGQGSYEQYF
TRBJ1-4 TRBV7-9 CASEGVQNEKLFF
TRBJ2-5 TRBV7-2 CASSLSQGIETQYF
TRBJ2-1 TRBV7-3 CASGQGGRVYNEQFF
TRBJ2-2 TRBV29-1 CSVAGQGGTGELFF
TRBJ2-5 TRBV12-3/TRBV12-4 CASSPGPLETQYF
TRBJ2-5 TRBV14 CASSQEPGLETQYF
TRBJ2-5 TRBV7-9 CASSTRTGERETQYF
TRBJ2-1 TRBV29-1 CSVEDPSGSVFDEQFF
TRBJ2-7 TRBV4-1 CASSQGHRDYEQYF
TRBJ2-1 TRBV7-9 CASSLRASSYNEQFF
TRBJ1-1 TRBV19 CASSTRRAGWNTEAFF
TRBJ2-1 TRBV4-3 CASSQDTYPGDNEQFF
TRBJ2-1 TRBV9 CASSVETSFNEQFF
TRBJ2-3 TRBV4-2 CASSQDPAGSTDTQYF
TRBJ2-5 TRBV7-8 CASSRTLLEETQYF
TRBJ2-1 TRBV6-2/TRBV6-3 CASSSLGIQFF
TRBJ2-1 TRBV7-2 CASSSSGGQLENEQFF
TRBJ2-2 TRBV2 CASSEVGWTSNTGELFF
TRBJ2-1 TRBV13 CASSSGISSSYNEQFF
TRBJ2-7 TRBV29-1 CSVDTGTYEQYF
TRBJ1-6 TRBV15 CATSREGTPGTINSPLHF
TRBJ2-1 TRBV5-1 CASSFVSDEQFF
TRBJ2-2 TRBV29-1 CSAPGSEAGELFF
TRBJ2-3 TRBV7-9 CASSSAAPDTQYF
TRBJ2-1 TRBV29-1 CSVDPGEGYRDEQFF
TRBJ2-7 TRBV19 CASSMYNTLDEQYF
TRBJ2-3 TRBV7-9 CASSPVAQITFVDTQYF
TRBJ2-1 TRBV29-1 CSVHTSSYNEQFF
TRBJ2-1 TRBV7-8 CASSLARMGAGYNEQFF
TRBJ2-5 TRBV29-1 CSVVLRGIQETQYF
TRBJ2-1 TRBV29-1 CSVEEGWFNEQFF
TRBJ2-1 TRBV20-1 CSARLGAADYNEQFF
TRBJ2-1 TRBV25-1 CASRAQGYNEQFF